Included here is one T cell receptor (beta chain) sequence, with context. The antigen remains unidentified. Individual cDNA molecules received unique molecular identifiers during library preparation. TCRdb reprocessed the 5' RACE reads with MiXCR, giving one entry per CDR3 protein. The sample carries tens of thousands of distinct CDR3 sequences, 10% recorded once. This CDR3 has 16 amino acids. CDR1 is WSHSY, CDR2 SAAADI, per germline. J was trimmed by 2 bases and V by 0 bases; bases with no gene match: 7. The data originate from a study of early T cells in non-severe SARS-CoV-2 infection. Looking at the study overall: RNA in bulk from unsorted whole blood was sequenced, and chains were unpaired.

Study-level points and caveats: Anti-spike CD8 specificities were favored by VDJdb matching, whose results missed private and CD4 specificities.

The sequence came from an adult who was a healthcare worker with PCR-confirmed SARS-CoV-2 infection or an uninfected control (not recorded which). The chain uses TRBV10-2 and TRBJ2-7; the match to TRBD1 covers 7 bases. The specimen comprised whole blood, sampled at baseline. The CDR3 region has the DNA TGCGCCAGCAGTGAGTCAGATTGGGGACAGACCTACGAGCAGTACTTC. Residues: CASSESDWGQTYEQYF.